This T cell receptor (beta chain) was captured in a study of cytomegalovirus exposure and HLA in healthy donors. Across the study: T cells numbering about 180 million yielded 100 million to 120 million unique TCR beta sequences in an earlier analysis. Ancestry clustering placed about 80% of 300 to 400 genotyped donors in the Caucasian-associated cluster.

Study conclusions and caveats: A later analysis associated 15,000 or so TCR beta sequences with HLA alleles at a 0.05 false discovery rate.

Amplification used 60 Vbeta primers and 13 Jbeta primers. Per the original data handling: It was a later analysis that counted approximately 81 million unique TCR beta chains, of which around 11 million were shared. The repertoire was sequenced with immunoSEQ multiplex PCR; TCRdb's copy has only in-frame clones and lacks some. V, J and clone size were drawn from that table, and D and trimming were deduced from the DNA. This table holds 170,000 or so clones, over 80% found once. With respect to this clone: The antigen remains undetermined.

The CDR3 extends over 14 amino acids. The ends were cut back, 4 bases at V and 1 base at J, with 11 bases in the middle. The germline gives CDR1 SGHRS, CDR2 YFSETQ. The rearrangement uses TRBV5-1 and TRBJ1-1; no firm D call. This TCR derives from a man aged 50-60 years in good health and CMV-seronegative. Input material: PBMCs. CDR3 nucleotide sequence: TGCGCCAGCAGCGGAGAAGTGGCGAACACTGAAGCTTTCTTT. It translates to CASSGEVANTEAFF.